The next 24 T cell receptor beta chains were all read from a single sample in a study of blood T cell repertoires in COVID-19. The data were produced by immunoSEQ multiplex PCR, yet TCRdb's version contains in-frame clones alone and is incomplete. The data show about 100,000 clones, with approximately 88% seen just once and about 6.8% held by the top ten. The specimen sequenced was peripheral blood. Every receptor here comes from a man aged 50-60 years with active or convalescent COVID-19.

The V call is TRBV25-1, the J call TRBJ1-2; the match to TRBD1 covers 7 bases. The germline gives CDR1 MGHDK, CDR2 SYGVNS. The CDR3 covers 17 residues. The V segment lost 6 bases and the J segment 2 bases; nucleotides outside the gene matches: 15. Here the CDR3 reads CASSMGLTDRTNYGYTF. DNA for the CDR3: TGTGCCAGCAGCATGGGGTTAACGGACAGGACAAACTATGGCTACACCTTC.

This clone was observed a few times. The CDR3 DNA follows: TGTGCCAGCCACTTAACTAATGAAAAACTGTTTTTT. Translation: CASHLTNEKLFF. V gene TRBV18 combines with J gene TRBJ1-4; D gene ambiguous. The V end was cut by 8 bases, the J end by 1 base, with 5 bases between. The CDR3 has 12 residues. Germline-derived CDR1 and CDR2 are KGHSH and LQKENI.

This sequence joins TRBV7-8 and TRBJ2-2; maybe TRBD2 (6 bases). The length of the CDR3 is 17 residues. V was clipped by 7 bases and J by 2 bases, with 20 bases between them. Germline CDR1 reads SGHVS; CDR2 reads FQNEAQ. This CDR3 reads CASNFRLGGGNTGELFF. The CDR3 DNA reads TGTGCCAGCAACTTCCGTCTGGGAGGAGGAAACACCGGGGAGCTGTTTTTT.

The gene calls are TRBV5-4 and TRBJ1-1, with TRBD1 matching 12 bases. The junction had 6 bases not matched to a gene; V was cut back by 4 bases and J by 5 bases. This CDR3 region has 15 residues. Germline V gene data show CDR1 as SGHNT and CDR2 as YYREEE (reference sequence). The chain's CDR3 is CASSKGQGAVTEAFF. In DNA form, the CDR3 reads TGTGCCAGCAGCAAGGGACAGGGGGCCGTAACTGAAGCTTTCTTT.

The V gene is TRBV7-9, the J gene TRBJ1-1; D is possibly TRBD1 (5 bases). CDR3 size: 15 residues. V was trimmed by 5 bases and J by 7 bases, leaving 20 bases between them. Germline loops: CDR1 SEHNR, CDR2 FQNEAQ (reference sequence). CDR3 sequence reads: CASSAPGLQGVEAFF. CDR3 DNA sequence: TGTGCCAGCAGCGCGCCGGGACTCCAGGGTGTTGAAGCTTTCTTT.

The V and J genes are TRBV7-2 and TRBJ2-3; TRBD2 agrees at 9 bases. V was clipped by 2 bases and J by 4 bases; unmatched bases: 7. Germline CDR1 SGHTA, CDR2 FQGNSA. This CDR3 comprises 16 residues. Here the CDR3 DNA reads TGTGCCAGCAGCTTATCGGCTAGCGGGACGCCAGATACGCAGTATTTT. This encodes CASSLSASGTPDTQYF.

This chain joins TRBV5-5 and TRBJ2-1, with TRBD2 matching 7 bases. The germline V gene encodes CDR1 SGHKS and CDR2 YYEKEE (reference sequence). V shed 4 bases and J 1 base; nucleotides not matched to a gene: 17. The CDR3 spans 19 residues. The CDR3 spells CASSRAGDDLRASYNEQFF. CDR3 sequence (DNA): TGTGCCAGCAGCCGGGCGGGAGACGATTTACGAGCGTCCTACAATGAGCAGTTCTTC. The full variable domain, its missing parts supplied by reference TRBV5-5 and TRBJ2-1, is DAGVTQSPTHLIKTRGQQVTLRCSPISGHKSVSWYQQVLGQGPQFIFQYYEKEERGRGNFPDRFSARQFPNYSSELNVNALLLGDSALYLCASSRAGDDLRASYNEQFFGPGTRLTVL.

J is TRBJ1-5 and V is TRBV6-1; D is possibly TRBD1 (6 bases). This CDR3 is 13 amino acids long. Germline V gives CDR1 MNHNS, CDR2 SASEGT. V was shortened by 3 bases and J by 6 bases, with 9 bases between the two germline ends. CDR3 in amino acids: CASSDRGGQPQHF. CDR3 nucleotide sequence: TGTGCCAGCAGTGACAGGGGTGGTCAGCCCCAGCATTTT.

This chain uses TRBV7-2 with TRBJ1-3, with D perhaps TRBD1 (5 bases). The CDR3 is 17 amino acids. The germline V gene has CDR1 SGHTA and CDR2 FQGNSA. V dropped 5 bases and J dropped 0 bases, with 17 bases sitting between them. CDR3 sequence reads: CASSQMAGRFSGNTIYF. CDR3 coding DNA: TGTGCCAGCAGCCAAATGGCAGGGCGCTTCTCTGGAAACACCATATATTTT.

The chain employs TRBV5-6 and TRBJ2-7; perhaps TRBD2 as D (5 bases). The length of the CDR3 is 13 residues. CDR1 and CDR2 from the germline V gene are SGHDT and YYEEEE. V was clipped by 7 bases and J by 2 bases, with 13 bases between them. CDR3 amino acids: CASGVGGPYEQYF. CDR3 in DNA: TGTGCCAGCGGGGTGGGCGGGCCCTACGAGCAGTACTTC.

The chain links TRBV3-1 (or the pseudogene TRBV3-2) to TRBJ2-4; D unresolved. CDR1 LGHDT and CDR2 YNNKEL come from the germline V gene (reference sequence). The CDR3 sequence is 13 residues long. V was cut by 1 base and J by 13 bases, with 14 bases left in between. The CDR3 nucleotides are TGTGCCAGCAGCCAAGGCGGTCGCGAAGGACAGTACTTC. It translates to CASSQGGREGQYF.

The gene calls are TRBV10-3 and TRBJ2-6; D remains unclear. The CDR3 is 15 amino acids. From germline, CDR1 is ENHRY and CDR2 SYGVKD. Trimming removed 6 bases from V and 0 bases from J, with 9 bases in between. The CDR3 loop is CAISSLPSGANVLTF. DNA for the CDR3: TGTGCCATCAGCAGTCTTCCCTCTGGGGCCAACGTCCTGACTTTC.

Comment on this clone: Within the sample, other DNA sequences also encode this same CDR3. V usage is TRBV28 and J usage is TRBJ2-2; unclear D gene. The germline V gene has CDR1 MDHEN and CDR2 SYDVKM. The CDR3 is made up of 13 amino acids. V shed 3 bases and J shed 5 bases, with 7 bases lying between them. In DNA form, the CDR3 reads TGTGCCAGCAGTTTGGCCGATACCGGGGAGCTGTTTTTT. Translated, it gives CASSLADTGELFF.

V is TRBV5-7 and J is TRBJ2-1; D perhaps matches TRBD2 (6 bases). TRBV5-7 is filed as an ORF, its function uncertain. CDR3 size: 13 residues. The V gene lost 4 bases and the J gene lost 10 bases, with 15 bases spanning the gap. The CDR3 DNA sequence: TGTGCCAGCAGCACAGCACCGACTAGAGAGCAGTTCTTC. It is translated as CASSTAPTREQFF.

The chain carries TRBV3-1 (or the pseudogene TRBV3-2) and TRBJ2-7; no reliable D call. The CDR3 is 15 amino acids. V was trimmed by 0 bases and J by 2 bases, leaving 11 bases between them. CDR1 and CDR2 (germline): LGHDT, YNNKEL (reference sequence). The chain's CDR3 is CASSQDSAIPYEQYF. The CDR3 DNA reads TGTGCCAGCAGCCAAGATTCTGCTATCCCCTACGAGCAGTACTTC.

The chain joins TRBV10-2 to TRBJ2-1; 7 positions match TRBD1. This CDR3 spans 13 amino acids. Germline lookup yields CDR1 WSHSY and CDR2 SAAADI. V lost 10 bases to trimming and J lost 2 bases; unmatched junction nucleotides: 5. DNA of the CDR3: TGCGCCACCTCGGGACAGACCTACAATGAGCAGTTCTTC. This gives the protein CATSGQTYNEQFF.

This chain links TRBV28 with TRBJ2-1, with 12 bases aligning to TRBD2. Germline V CDR1 and CDR2: MDHEN, SYDVKM. With V trimmed by 6 bases and J by 7 bases, 7 bases remained unmatched. The CDR3 covers 15 residues. CDR3 sequence (DNA): TGTGCCAGCAGCAAGACTAGCGGGAGTACGAATGAGCAGTTCTTC. Translated: CASSKTSGSTNEQFF.

The rearrangement joins TRBV4-3 to TRBJ1-5; no clear D. Trimming pared 0 bases from V and 4 bases from J, leaving 10 bases between. Germline-derived CDR1 and CDR2 are LGHNA and YSLEER. This CDR3 contains 15 residues. This chain's CDR3 is CASSQDTGRNQPQHF. DNA for the CDR3: TGCGCCAGCAGCCAAGATACTGGGAGGAATCAGCCCCAGCATTTT.

The chain has TRBV5-6 and TRBJ2-1; 7 bases match TRBD2. The V gene's germline CDR1 is SGHDT and CDR2 YYEEEE. V was pared by 9 bases and J by 7 bases, with 13 bases of the junction left unmatched. This CDR3 spans 14 amino acids. The CDR3 coding sequence is TGTGCCACCTCCGGCGGGAGAGGTGTGAATGAGCAGTTCTTC. It translates to CATSGGRGVNEQFF.

This rearrangement joins TRBV6-6 to TRBJ1-5; 10 bases match TRBD1. The germline gives CDR1 MNHNY, CDR2 SVGAGI (reference sequence). V was pared by 7 bases and J by 2 bases, with 8 bases of the junction left unmatched. The CDR3 has 16 amino acids. CDR3 in amino acids: CASNTGQGLGNQPQHF. The CDR3 nucleotides read TGTGCCAGCAACACGGGACAGGGGCTTGGCAATCAGCCCCAGCATTTT.

This clone has just one count. The CDR3 nucleotides read TGTGCCAGTAACCACAGGGGCAATGAGCAGTTCTTC. Translation gives CASNHRGNEQFF. The chain uses TRBV19 and TRBJ2-1, with 7 positions matching TRBD1. Germline values: CDR1 LNHDA, CDR2 SQIVND (reference sequence). This CDR3 comprises 12 residues. The junction had 3 bases not matched to a gene; V was cut back by 7 bases and J by 6 bases.

V usage is TRBV24-1 and J usage is TRBJ2-7; 13 bases align to TRBD2. Germline V gives CDR1 KGHDR, CDR2 SFDVKD. The CDR3 consists of 19 residues. V shed 1 base, J shed 1 base, and the junction held 9 bases outside the gene matches. The DNA of the CDR3 is TGTGCCACCAGTGATTTTAAGGTAGGGACTAGCGGGATTTCCTACGAGCAGTACTTC. Its translation is CATSDFKVGTSGISYEQYF.

The V call is TRBV9, the J call TRBJ2-5; the match to TRBD2 covers 12 bases. Germline V gene lookup returns CDR1 SGDLS and CDR2 YYNGEE. The CDR3 is 17 amino acids. V lost 0 bases, J lost 0 bases, and 3 bases stayed unmatched. Written as DNA, the CDR3 is TGTGCCAGCAGCGTAGGACTAGCGGGAGCCCACCAAGAGACCCAGTACTTC. Protein sequence: CASSVGLAGAHQETQYF.

As concerns this clone: This sample also contains other DNA sequences that code for the same CDR3. V gene TRBV11-2 combines with J gene TRBJ2-1, with 7 bases lining up with TRBD1. This CDR3 comprises 15 residues. Germline values: CDR1 SGHAT, CDR2 FQNNGV. The V and J ends lost 0 bases and 6 bases, in that order; junction bases with no gene match: 5. In nucleotides, the CDR3 is TGTGCCAGCAGCTTAGATAGGGCAGGGGGCAATGAGCAGTTCTTC. Protein sequence: CASSLDRAGGNEQFF.